This TCR beta chain was sequenced for a study of metastatic and nonmetastatic thyroid tumors. Study details: Peripheral blood and tumor or nodule samples from malignant and benign thyroid patients were compared.

This clone is medium-sized by share. The authors' processing: Across clinicopathological groups, CDR3 differences served as the basis for building a distant-metastasis classifier for papillary thyroid cancer. TCRdb re-called the PCR reads via MiXCR. TCRdb assigned the V and J calls; the authors' analysis was not used. The sample lists tens of thousands of clones, 22% seen once, with 12% in the top ten. Nobody among the patients had been given any treatment before thyroid surgery. CDR1 is SNHLY, CDR2 FYNNEI, per germline. Trimming removed 4 bases at V and 0 bases at J, with 11 bases between. CDR3 length: 15 amino acids.

This receptor was obtained from a female donor with papillary thyroid cancer or a benign thyroid nodule (not recorded which). Some clones in this sample may be carry-over from other donors' samples. The source material was tumor tissue. The rearrangement joins TRBV2 to TRBJ2-3, with D possibly being TRBD1 (6 bases). The CDR3 DNA sequence: TGTGCCAGCAGTGGGGGACAATCCAGCACAGATACGCAGTATTTT. It specifies CASSGGQSSTDTQYF.